A few counts support the clone carrying this T cell receptor (beta chain). The antigen remains unidentified. The CDR3 extends over 14 amino acids. CDR1 SEHNR and CDR2 FQNEAQ come from the germline V gene (reference sequence). The V end lost 8 bases, the J end lost 0 bases, and 13 bases lay between the germline ends. These data are taken from a study of blood T cells in healthy people across ages. Study observations and caveats: Significant beta diversity loss was already apparent by age roughly 40, declining roughly linearly. Naive T cell percentage by flow cytometry tracked strongly with beta diversity.

A J-beta primer mix and a sample-barcoded 5' primer were used in a second PCR of about 7 to 12 cycles. Every cDNA molecule carried a tag from a template-switch adaptor bearing 12 random nucleotides. TCRdb used MiXCR to reprocess the 5' RACE reads, holding one entry per CDR3 protein. The repertoire holds about 1.6 million distinct CDR3 sequences, with about 35% as singletons. The chain is built from TRBV7-9 and TRBJ1-2; D gene ambiguous. The clonotype originates from a woman aged 25-40 years in good health. The sequencing sample was made of blood. This CDR3 is CASCTDYSNYGYTF. CDR3 nucleotide sequence: TGTGCCAGCTGCACAGATTACTCTAACTATGGCTACACCTTC. Drawing the rest from reference TRBV7-9 and TRBJ1-2, the complete variable domain is DTGVSQNPRHKITKRGQNVTFRCDPISEHNRLYWYRQTLGQGPEFLTYFQNEAQLEKSRLLSDRFSAERPKGSFSTLEIQRTEQGDSAMYLCASCTDYSNYGYTFGSGTRLTVV.